What follows are 20 T cell receptor beta chains derived from one specimen sequenced in a study of blood T cells in healthy people across ages. The use of a sample-barcoded 5' primer and a J-beta primer mix characterized a second PCR of about 7 to 12 cycles. TCRdb passed the 5' RACE reads through MiXCR, listing each CDR3 protein once. The sample carries approximately 680,000 distinct CDR3 sequences, roughly 30% recorded once. The sample comprised blood. All receptors derive from an elderly woman in good health.

The chain carries TRBV6-1 and TRBJ1-1, with no clear D. The CDR3 length is 13 residues. CDR1 and CDR2 (germline): MNHNS, SASEGT. Trimming pared 7 bases from V and 0 bases from J, leaving 9 bases between. The CDR3 sequence: CASKSRVNTEAFF. The CDR3 DNA follows: TGTGCCAGCAAGTCGAGGGTGAACACTGAAGCTTTCTTT.

V and J are TRBV7-2 and TRBJ2-7; the D gene is possibly TRBD1 (6 bases). The DNA end lines up better with TRBJ2-5; the J call may be wrong. Germline lookup yields CDR1 SGHTA and CDR2 FQGNSA. This CDR3 region has 12 residues. The CDR3: CTSSARGQTQYF. CDR3 sequence (DNA): TGTACCAGCAGCGCCAGGGGTCAGACCCAGTACTTC.

To note about this clonotype: A much bigger clone sits one base away, suggesting this may be a read error. This chain joins TRBV27 and TRBJ2-1; D possibly corresponds to TRBD1 (6 bases). Trimming took off 5 bases at V and 4 bases at J, with 15 bases between the two ends. CDR1 and CDR2 (germline): MNHEY, SMNVEV (reference sequence). The CDR3 is 15 amino acids. The CDR3 here is CASSTGNRVYNEQFF. CDR3 coding DNA: TGTGCCAGCAGTACGGGCAACAGGGTATACAATGAGCAGTTCTTC.

This clonotype occurred many times. The rearrangement joins TRBV29-1 to TRBJ2-1, with a weak D call TRBD2 (6 bases). Trimming removed 7 bases at V and 0 bases at J, with 13 bases between. CDR1 is SQVTM, CDR2 ANQGSEA, per germline. The length of the CDR3 is 14 residues. As DNA, the CDR3 is TGCAGCGCCCTCTCCGGGAGCTCCTACAATGAGCAGTTCTTC. This translates into CSALSGSSYNEQFF.

Remarks on this clonotype: A much larger clone is a single base away; this may be a read error. V usage is TRBV7-2 and J usage is TRBJ2-7, with D tentatively TRBD1 (6 bases). The CDR3 is made up of 15 amino acids. CDR1 and CDR2 from the germline V gene are SGHTA and FQGNSA. The V end was cut by 5 bases, the J end by 12 bases, with 26 bases between. The CDR3 coding sequence is TGTGCCAGCAGCCGACCGACAGGCCGAGGGGAGACCCGGTACTTC. It yields the protein CASSRPTGRGETRYF.

In its sample, this clonotype was seen a few times. Just one base apart from a much larger clone, this may be a read error. CDR3 residues: CASSLNGGDYNEQYF. Here the CDR3 DNA reads TGCGCCAGCAGCTTAAACGGGGGTGATTACAATGAGCAGTACTTC. The chain links TRBV5-1 to TRBJ2-7, with a weak D call TRBD2 (6 bases). Deletions cut 2 bases from V and 7 bases from J, with 19 bases between. CDR1 SGHRS and CDR2 YFSETQ come from the germline V gene. The CDR3 consists of 15 residues. Full variable domain (outside the CDR3, taken from reference TRBV5-1 and TRBJ2-7): KAGVTQTPRYLIKTRGQQVTLSCSPISGHRSVSWYQQTPGQGLQFLFEYFSETQRNKGNFPGRFSGRQFSNSRSEMNVSTLELGDSALYLCASSLNGGDYNEQYFGPGTRLTVT.

Ten or more counts support this clonotype. This may come from a read error, since a much larger clone is one base off. The rearrangement uses TRBV12-3 or TRBV12-4 and TRBJ2-1; possibly TRBD1 or TRBD2 for D (6 bases each). TRBJ2-7 explains the end of the DNA better; the J call may be wrong. There are 17 residues in the CDR3. The chain's CDR3 is CASSWRGHLSSYNEQYF. Written as DNA, the CDR3 is TGTGCCAGCAGTTGGCGGGGACACCTGAGCTCCTACAATGAGCAGTACTTC.

This clonotype was observed at least ten times. The chain is built from TRBV7-6 and TRBJ1-1, with no clear D. Trimming took 5 bases from V and 2 from J, leaving 9 bases between them. This CDR3 is built from 13 residues. Germline lookup yields CDR1 SGHVS and CDR2 FNYEAQ. Here the CDR3 reads CASSADLNTEAFF. CDR3 nucleotides: TGTGCCAGCAGCGCGGACCTTAACACTGAAGCTTTCTTT.

This clonotype was observed many times. This chain joins TRBV9 and TRBJ1-2; 7 nucleotides line up with TRBD1. CDR1 is SGDLS, CDR2 YYNGEE, per germline. The length of the CDR3 is 15 residues. V lost 0 bases and J lost 3; bases outside the gene matches: 5. In DNA form, the CDR3 reads TGTGCCAGCAGCGTAGGACAGGGCCCTGACTATGGCTACACCTTC. This codes for CASSVGQGPDYGYTF.

The table lists this clonotype with many counts. J is TRBJ2-1 and V is TRBV5-5; D is possibly TRBD2 (7 bases). Trimming shortened V by 6 bases and J by 8 bases, and 18 bases separated the two germline ends. The CDR3 has 14 residues. Germline V gene data show CDR1 as SGHKS and CDR2 as YYEKEE (reference sequence). The CDR3 loop is CASTPTGGGHEQFF. For the CDR3, the DNA is TGTGCCAGCACCCCAACGGGCGGGGGCCATGAGCAGTTCTTC.

This clonotype was detected a few times. V and J are TRBV2 and TRBJ1-2; TRBD1 agrees at 8 bases. The trim removed 8 bases at V and 8 bases at J, leaving 16 bases unmatched. Germline CDR1 SNHLY, CDR2 FYNNEI. The CDR3 extends over 15 amino acids. Here the CDR3 DNA reads TGTGCCAGCTCAAAAGGGGCCGACAGGGGTCGGGGCTACACCTTC. It specifies CASSKGADRGRGYTF.

This chain connects TRBV7-2 to TRBJ1-1; weak D call: TRBD1 (6 bases). CDR3 length equals 14 residues. Germline V gene sequence: CDR1 SGHTA, CDR2 FQGNSA. V lost 5 bases and J lost 4, with 14 bases in between. CDR3 in amino acids: CASSTEGGFTEAFF. CDR3 coding DNA: TGTGCCAGCAGCACCGAAGGGGGTTTCACTGAAGCTTTCTTT.

This clonotype was counted many times. The chain uses TRBV7-2 and TRBJ2-3, with a possible D match to TRBD1 (5 bases). The CDR3 is made up of 15 amino acids. CDR1 is SGHTA, CDR2 FQGNSA, per germline. V was cut by 0 bases and J by 4 bases, with 11 bases left in between. CDR3 bases: TGTGCCAGCAGCTTAGCGGGGCATCAATCAGATACGCAGTATTTT. This translates into CASSLAGHQSDTQYF.

V and J are TRBV5-1 and TRBJ2-1, with a tentative D call TRBD2 (7 bases). The V and J ends lost 4 bases and 7 bases respectively, with 21 bases between them. Germline V CDR1 and CDR2: SGHRS, YFSETQ. CDR3 size: 16 residues. CDR3 residues: CASSPLLGGRGNEQFF. CDR3 sequence (DNA): TGCGCCAGCAGCCCCCTTTTGGGGGGGCGAGGGAATGAGCAGTTCTTC. Together with reference TRBV5-1 and TRBJ2-1, the CDR3 gives the full variable domain: KAGVTQTPRYLIKTRGQQVTLSCSPISGHRSVSWYQQTPGQGLQFLFEYFSETQRNKGNFPGRFSGRQFSNSRSEMNVSTLELGDSALYLCASSPLLGGRGNEQFFGPGTRLTVL.

In its sample, this clonotype was seen many times. The chain carries TRBV4-2 and TRBJ2-6; D unclear. The ends were cut back, 1 base at V and 2 bases at J, with 6 bases in the middle. Germline V CDR1 and CDR2: LGHNA, YNFKEQ. The CDR3 runs to 15 residues. The CDR3 reads CASSQGGAGANVLTF. The DNA for the CDR3 is TGTGCCAGCAGCCAAGGTGGAGCTGGGGCCAACGTCCTGACTTTC.

This clonotype was seen many times. V is TRBV6-6 and J is TRBJ1-2, with 10 positions matching TRBD1. The CDR3 runs to 15 residues. J was trimmed by 0 bases and V by 6 bases; bases with no gene match: 4. Germline CDR1 is MNHNY and CDR2 is SVGAGI (reference sequence). DNA of the CDR3: TGTGCCAGCAGGACAGGGGGCCTTGCTAACTATGGCTACACCTTC. Translation gives CASRTGGLANYGYTF.

The table lists this clonotype with many counts. Sequence at one end of the junction differs from germline and may be a read error. J is TRBJ2-7 and V is TRBV5-1; the D is unclear. The CDR3 runs 14 residues. The germline V gene has CDR1 SGHRS and CDR2 YFSETQ. CDR3 nucleotides: TGTGCCAGCAGCCTTGGACGGAGCTCCTACGAGCAGTACTTC. Translation gives CASSLGRSSYEQYF.

This clonotype was counted a few times. The rearrangement uses TRBV6-1 and TRBJ1-1; D is unclear. V lost 5 bases and J lost 1, with 11 bases in between. The CDR3 runs to 14 residues. Germline V gene sequence: CDR1 MNHNS, CDR2 SASEGT. Here the CDR3 DNA reads TGTGCCAGCAGTCTTACAGTGGGGAACACTGAAGCTTTCTTT. It encodes CASSLTVGNTEAFF.

On this clonotype: Mismatch with germline at one junction end may stem from a read error. V and J are TRBV7-2 and TRBJ1-1; D gene ambiguous. CDR3 length: 14 amino acids. Germline V gene data show CDR1 as SGHTA and CDR2 as FQGNSA. CDR3 DNA sequence: TGTGCCAGCAGCTCGTTGCCAGGAGGCACTGAAGCTGTCTTT. The encoded protein is CASSSLPGGTEAVF.

This clonotype has a count of ten or more. V usage is TRBV30 and J usage is TRBJ1-2; a weak D match, TRBD1 (5 bases). The CDR3 contains 12 residues. V shed 1 base and J shed 3 bases, with 6 bases lying between them. CDR1 and CDR2 from the germline V gene are GTSNPN and SVGIG (reference sequence). The CDR3: CAWSETDYGYTF. In DNA form, the CDR3 reads TGTGCCTGGAGTGAGACAGACTATGGCTACACCTTC.